Below, 5 T cell receptor beta chains from the same sample are listed, as sequenced in a study of CD8+ T cells in alopecia areata. Treatment: oral pan-JAK inhibitor, 5-10 mg twice daily. The sequencing template was cDNA reverse transcribed from extracted RNA. Sequenced by immunoSEQ multiplex PCR; TCRdb stores in-frame clones only, minus some. The sample lists about 180,000 clones; less than 75% were seen once. The starting material was CD4+ T cells sorted from blood, obtained at approximately week 60, from a patient treated with tofacitinib. The receptor source for this set is a human donor with alopecia areata.

The chain couples TRBV2 to TRBJ1-5, with D perhaps TRBD1 (6 bases). Germline lookup yields CDR1 SNHLY and CDR2 FYNNEI. This CDR3 has 15 amino acids. Trimming removed 5 bases at V and 0 bases at J, with 11 bases between. This chain's CDR3 is CASSSDRFSNQPQHF. CDR3 in DNA: TGTGCCAGCAGTTCCGACAGGTTTAGCAATCAGCCCCAGCATTTT.

The chain carries TRBV4-2 and TRBJ1-5; a possible D gene is TRBD1 (5 bases). Trimming took 0 bases from V and 3 from J, leaving 21 bases between them. This CDR3 contains 19 residues. Looked up from germline, CDR1 is LGHNA and CDR2 is YNFKEQ. CDR3 bases: TGTGCCAGCAGCCAAGATCTGACGGGCAGTGGGGGTTACAATCAGCCCCAGCATTTT. It specifies CASSQDLTGSGGYNQPQHF.

The V call is TRBV10-3, the J call TRBJ2-7, with D perhaps matching TRBD2 (6 bases). V was cut by 9 bases and J by 1 base, with 10 bases left in between. Germline values: CDR1 ENHRY, CDR2 SYGVKD. The CDR3 consists of 12 residues. The CDR3 DNA follows: TGTGCCATGGGGGGACCTTCCTACGAGCAGTACTTC. It yields the protein CAMGGPSYEQYF.

This chain links TRBV7-2 with TRBJ2-3; 12 bases agree with TRBD2. CDR3 length: 19 residues. Per germline, CDR1 SGHTA and CDR2 FQGNSA. The V and J ends lost 2 bases and 5 bases, in that order; junction bases with no gene match: 14. The CDR3, as DNA: TGTGCCAGCAGCTTATTTTTTATTGCTAGCGGGGGGGCCCTAGATACGCAGTATTTT. Translating it yields CASSLFFIASGGALDTQYF. The full variable domain, its missing parts supplied by reference TRBV7-2 and TRBJ2-3, is GAGVSQSPSNKVTEKGKDVELRCDPISGHTALYWYRQSLGQGLEFLIYFQGNSAPDKSGLPSDRFSAERTGGSVSTLTIQRTQQEDSAVYLCASSLFFIASGGALDTQYFGPGTRLTVL.

This clone was counted once. V is TRBV6-5 and J is TRBJ2-1, with TRBD1 matching over 11 bases. The CDR3 consists of 15 residues. In germline, CDR1 is MNHEY, CDR2 SVGAGI. V was pared by 6 bases and J by 3 bases, with 4 bases of the junction left unmatched. In DNA form, the CDR3 reads TGTGCCAGCAGAGTGGGACAGGGGGGCTACAATGAGCAGTTCTTC. It translates to CASRVGQGGYNEQFF.